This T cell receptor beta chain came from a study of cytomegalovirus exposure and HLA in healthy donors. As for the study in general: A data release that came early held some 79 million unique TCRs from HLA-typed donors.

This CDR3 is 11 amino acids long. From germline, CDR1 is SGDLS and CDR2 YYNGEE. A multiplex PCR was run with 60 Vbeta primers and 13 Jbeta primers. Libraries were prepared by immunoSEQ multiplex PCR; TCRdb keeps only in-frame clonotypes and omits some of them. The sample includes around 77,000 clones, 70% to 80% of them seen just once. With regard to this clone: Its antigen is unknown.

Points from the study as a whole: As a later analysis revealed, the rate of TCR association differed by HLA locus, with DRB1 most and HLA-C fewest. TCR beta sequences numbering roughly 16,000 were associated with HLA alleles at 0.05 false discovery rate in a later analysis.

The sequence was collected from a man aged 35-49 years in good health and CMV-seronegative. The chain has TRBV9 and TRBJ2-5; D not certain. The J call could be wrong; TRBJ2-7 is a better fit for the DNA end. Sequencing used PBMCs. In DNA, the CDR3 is TGTGCCAGCGGAACTAATTACGAGCAGTACTTC. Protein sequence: CASGTNYEQYF.